The 19 T cell receptor beta chains below come from one sample, sequenced in a study of blood T cell repertoires in COVID-19. TCRdb's table, derived via immunoSEQ multiplex PCR, lists solely in-frame clones and lacks some. This sample has a few hundred thousand clones, with about 87% found just once. The sequencing sample was made of peripheral blood. These receptors were collected from a woman in her 50s who had recovered from COVID-19.

Note on this clone: Different DNA sequences within this sample yield the same CDR3. This chain uses TRBV5-4 with TRBJ2-1, with D uncertain. The CDR3 is 12 residues long. CDR1 is SGHNT, CDR2 YYREEE, per germline (reference sequence). V dropped 2 bases and J dropped 4 bases, with 4 bases sitting between them. The CDR3 loop is CASSFNYNEQFF. Here the CDR3 DNA reads TGTGCCAGCAGCTTTAATTACAATGAGCAGTTCTTC.

The chain links TRBV28 to TRBJ2-7; maybe TRBD2 (5 bases). V lost 0 bases, J lost 4 bases, and 10 bases lay in between. This CDR3 is 14 amino acids long. Per the germline V gene, CDR1 is MDHEN and CDR2 is SYDVKM. CDR3 loop: CASSLWTGGYEQYF. The CDR3 coding sequence is TGTGCCAGCAGTTTATGGACTGGCGGGTACGAGCAGTACTTC.

This clone was recorded once. This chain links TRBV3-1 (or the pseudogene TRBV3-2) with TRBJ2-1; 12 bases are a match to TRBD2. With 6 bases clipped from V and 8 bases from J, the junction kept 11 bases outside the gene matches. Germline V gene sequence: CDR1 LGHDT, CDR2 YNNKEL (reference sequence). There are 16 residues in the CDR3. The CDR3: CASRSSSGGAGYEQFF. For the CDR3, the DNA is TGTGCCAGCAGATCATCTAGCGGGGGGGCCGGGTATGAGCAGTTCTTC.

The rearrangement uses TRBV11-2 and TRBJ2-3, with D perhaps TRBD1 (5 bases). Germline V gene data show CDR1 as SGHAT and CDR2 as FQNNGV. V lost 3 bases and J lost 0, with 13 bases in between. CDR3 length: 16 amino acids. Here the CDR3 DNA reads TGTGCCAGCAGCTTTCGACAGCACCCTAGCACAGATACGCAGTATTTT. Amino acid sequence: CASSFRQHPSTDTQYF.

V and J are TRBV5-1 and TRBJ2-2, with D possibly being TRBD2 (5 bases). Germline V gene sequence: CDR1 SGHRS, CDR2 YFSETQ. Trimming took off 0 bases at V and 4 bases at J, with 10 bases between the two ends. CDR3 length: 15 amino acids. The CDR3 DNA reads as TGCGCCAGCAGCTTGGGAGGGCCCCCCACCGGGGAGCTGTTTTTT. Translation gives CASSLGGPPTGELFF.

The chain has TRBV19 and TRBJ2-7, with D perhaps TRBD2 (6 bases). Germline assignment: CDR1 LNHDA and CDR2 SQIVND (reference sequence). With 3 bases removed from V and 3 bases from J, the gap between germline ends came to 18 bases. This CDR3 has 16 amino acids. DNA for the CDR3: TGTGCCAGTAGTATCGGGGGTACTAGGCCCCTCTACGAGCAGTACTTC. Translated, it gives CASSIGGTRPLYEQYF.

V gene TRBV23-1 combines with J gene TRBJ1-4; 8 bases are shared with TRBD1. TRBV23-1 is an ORF for which the function is uncertain. After removal of 0 bases from V and 0 bases from J, the junction contained 15 bases not matched to a gene. The length of the CDR3 is 21 residues. CDR3 protein: CASSQSGPGTGNYATNEKLFF. CDR3 DNA: TGCGCCAGCAGTCAATCGGGGCCTGGGACAGGCAATTATGCAACTAATGAAAAACTGTTTTTT.

This chain uses TRBV6-1 with TRBJ2-7, with D tentatively TRBD1 (6 bases). Germline V lookup: CDR1 MNHNS, CDR2 SASEGT. Trimming removed 2 bases at V and 3 bases at J, with 20 bases between. The CDR3 extends over 17 amino acids. CDR3: CASSEFFIGIGGYEQYF. The CDR3 region has the DNA TGTGCCAGCAGTGAATTCTTTATCGGGATAGGGGGCTACGAGCAGTACTTC.

The chain links TRBV2 to TRBJ1-2, with 9 bases lining up with TRBD1. CDR1 SNHLY and CDR2 FYNNEI come from the germline V gene. V trimming: 6 bases; J trimming: 8 bases; junction bases outside the gene matches: 4. The CDR3 has 12 amino acids. CDR3 sequence (DNA): TGTGCCAGCAGACCCGGGACAGGGGGCTACACCTTC. It encodes CASRPGTGGYTF.

This clone came up once. J is TRBJ1-4 and V is TRBV5-1; D ambiguous. CDR3 length equals 13 residues. Trimming took 2 bases from V and 4 from J, leaving 6 bases between them. Germline V gene lookup returns CDR1 SGHRS and CDR2 YFSETQ. The CDR3 loop reads CASSLGLNEKLFF. The CDR3 region has the DNA TGCGCCAGCAGCTTAGGACTTAATGAAAAACTGTTTTTT.

J is TRBJ1-1 and V is TRBV11-1; D is possibly TRBD1 (6 bases). V dropped 7 bases and J dropped 1 base, with 13 bases sitting between them. The CDR3 length is 14 residues. Germline lookup yields CDR1 SGHAT and CDR2 FQDESV (reference sequence). Here the CDR3 reads CASKPTGTNTEAFF. DNA for the CDR3: TGTGCCAGCAAACCGACAGGTACGAACACTGAAGCTTTCTTT.

J is TRBJ2-3 and V is TRBV19; 8 bases are a match to TRBD1. The germline CDR1 and CDR2 sequences are LNHDA and SQIVND (reference sequence). The CDR3 loop spans 15 amino acids. V lost 4 bases, J lost 1 base, and 4 bases stayed unmatched. This CDR3 reads CASSSETGGTDTQYF. The CDR3 DNA reads as TGTGCCAGTAGTAGTGAGACAGGGGGCACAGATACGCAGTATTTT.

The CDR3 bases are TGTGCCAGCAGGGCTAGGAGCACAGATACGCAGTATTTT. Protein: CASRARSTDTQYF. This chain links TRBV6-5 with TRBJ2-3, with D hard to call. Germline V gives CDR1 MNHEY, CDR2 SVGAGI. This CDR3 region has 13 residues. V was trimmed by 6 bases and J by 0 bases, leaving 7 bases between them.

The chain couples TRBV27 to TRBJ1-2, with 7 bases identical to TRBD1. CDR3 length: 14 residues. The J segment lost 13 bases and the V segment lost 5 bases, leaving 16 bases of the junction unmatched. Germline V gene data show CDR1 as MNHEY and CDR2 as SMNVEV (reference sequence). This chain's CDR3 is CASSPGSGQAEGTF. CDR3 nucleotides: TGTGCCAGCAGTCCTGGTTCCGGACAGGCCGAGGGCACCTTC.

The chain uses TRBV3-1 (or the pseudogene TRBV3-2) and TRBJ2-7, with 7 bases aligning to TRBD2. V lost 4 bases and J lost 4; bases outside the gene matches: 13. Germline values: CDR1 LGHDT, CDR2 YNNKEL (reference sequence). CDR3 length equals 16 residues. The CDR3 sequence: CASSRLGSGGQYEQYF. In nucleotides, the CDR3 is TGTGCCAGCAGCCGACTGGGGTCGGGAGGACAATACGAGCAGTACTTC.

This sequence joins TRBV5-5 and TRBJ2-1, with D uncertain. The CDR3 is made up of 12 amino acids. CDR1 SGHKS and CDR2 YYEKEE come from the germline V gene (reference sequence). With 0 bases removed from V and 10 bases from J, the gap between germline ends came to 8 bases. The chain's CDR3 is CASSLENYEQFF. CDR3 nucleotide sequence: TGTGCCAGCAGCTTGGAGAACTACGAGCAGTTCTTC.

The chain combines TRBV29-1 with TRBJ2-7; 11 nucleotides match TRBD2. The CDR3 runs 16 residues. The germline CDR1 and CDR2 sequences are SQVTM and ANQGSEA. The trim removed 3 bases at V and 2 bases at J, leaving 9 bases unmatched. This CDR3 reads CSVEFPSGGTTYEQYF. CDR3 sequence (DNA): TGCAGCGTTGAGTTCCCTAGCGGGGGGACAACCTACGAGCAGTACTTC.

The chain combines TRBV20-1 with TRBJ2-2; no clear D. CDR3 length equals 14 residues. The germline CDR1 and CDR2 sequences are DFQATT and SNEGSKA (reference sequence). V was cut by 3 bases and J by 1 base, with 9 bases left in between. The CDR3 sequence: CSASRPGNTGELFF. CDR3 bases: TGCAGTGCTAGTCGGCCGGGGAACACCGGGGAGCTGTTTTTT.

V and J are TRBV27 and TRBJ1-5; 8 bases are shared with TRBD1. This CDR3 has 15 amino acids. Germline trimming cut 6 bases from V and 7 bases from J; bases unmatched to any gene: 11. Germline loops: CDR1 MNHEY, CDR2 SMNVEV (reference sequence). CDR3 loop: CASSWGADRGQPQHF. As DNA, the CDR3 is TGTGCCAGCAGCTGGGGGGCAGACAGGGGACAGCCCCAGCATTTT.